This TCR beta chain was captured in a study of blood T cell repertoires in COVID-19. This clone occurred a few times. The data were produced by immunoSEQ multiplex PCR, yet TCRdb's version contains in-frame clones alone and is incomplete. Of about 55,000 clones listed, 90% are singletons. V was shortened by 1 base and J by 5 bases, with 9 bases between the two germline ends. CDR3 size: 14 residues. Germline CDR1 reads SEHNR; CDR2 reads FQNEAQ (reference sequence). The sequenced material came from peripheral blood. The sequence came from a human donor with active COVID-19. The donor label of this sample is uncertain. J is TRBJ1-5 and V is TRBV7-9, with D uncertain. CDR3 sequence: CASSLGGPHQPQHF. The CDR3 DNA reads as TGTGCCAGCAGCTTAGGTGGGCCTCATCAGCCCCAGCATTTT.